These 15 T cell receptor beta chains share one sample of origin, sequenced in a study of Graves' ophthalmopathy and Graves' hyperthyroidism. Researchers took RNA transcripts and amplified TCR beta CDR3 regions from them. HTBI primers served in a first-round RT-PCR, which a second-round multiplex PCR followed. TCRdb re-called the multiplex PCR reads with MiXCR, one entry per CDR3 protein. The repertoire holds about 590,000 distinct CDR3 sequences, with 35% to 40% as singletons. The sample consisted of peripheral blood or thyroid tissue (not recorded which). All receptors derive from an adult man with Graves' hyperthyroidism.

The V gene is TRBV7-2, the J gene TRBJ1-5, with TRBD1 identical over 8 bases. This CDR3 region has 16 residues. CDR1 and CDR2 (germline): SGHTA, FQGNSA. Unmatched junction bases numbered 16, after V lost 5 bases and J lost 10 bases. The CDR3, as DNA: TGTGCCAGCAGCACCTATACAGGGGGAGAGACACTACCCCAGCATTTT. Translated, it gives CASSTYTGGETLPQHF.

This clonotype was recorded at least ten times. The chain combines TRBV29-1 with TRBJ1-2; D is possibly TRBD1 (6 bases). The length of the CDR3 is 11 residues. Germline CDR1 and CDR2: SQVTM and ANQGSEA. The V gene lost 5 bases and the J gene lost 6 bases, with 10 bases spanning the gap. The CDR3: CSVQQGHGYTF. Written as DNA, the CDR3 is TGCAGCGTTCAGCAGGGGCATGGCTACACCTTC. Full variable domain (remainder filled in from reference TRBV29-1 and TRBJ1-2): SAVISQKPSRDICQRGTSLTIQCQVDSQVTMMFWYRQQPGQSLTLIATANQGSEATYESGFVIDKFPISRPNLTFSTLTVSNMSPEDSSIYLCSVQQGHGYTFGSGTRLTVV.

As for this clonotype: A much more abundant neighbour one base away suggests this may be a read error. This chain joins TRBV19 and TRBJ1-1; possible D gene TRBD1, 6 bases. In germline, CDR1 is LNHDA, CDR2 SQIVND (reference sequence). CDR3 length: 14 residues. Trimming left V 3 bases short and J 4 bases short, with 12 bases between. The CDR3 sequence is CASSMKTGATEAFF. The CDR3 DNA reads as TGTGCCAGTAGTATGAAAACGGGGGCCACTGAAGCTTTCTTT.

This clonotype was seen many times. CDR3 nucleotides: TGTGCCAGCAGCTTGGCTTCGGGTGTGAATTCACCCCTCCACTTT. The encoded protein is CASSLASGVNSPLHF. This sequence joins TRBV5-8 and TRBJ1-6; D gene unclear. The length of the CDR3 is 15 residues. V lost 0 bases and J lost 7, with 11 bases in between. Germline CDR1 and CDR2: SGHTS and YDEGEE.

This rearrangement joins TRBV29-1 to TRBJ1-2; D may be TRBD1 (5 bases). The ends were cut back, 8 bases at V and 8 bases at J, with 18 bases in the middle. CDR1 SQVTM and CDR2 ANQGSEA come from the germline V gene. This CDR3 region has 12 residues. The CDR3 coding sequence is TGCAGCAGTTACGCCAGGGAAGGAGGCTACACCTTC. It translates to CSSYAREGGYTF.

V usage is TRBV29-1 and J usage is TRBJ2-5, with TRBD2 as a possible D gene (6 bases). CDR1 is SQVTM, CDR2 ANQGSEA, per germline. Trimming stripped 4 bases from V and 5 bases from J, with 14 bases between. There are 13 residues in the CDR3. The CDR3 is CSVATSRWETQYF. The CDR3 region has the DNA TGCAGCGTTGCCACTAGCCGGTGGGAGACCCAGTACTTC.

The V gene is TRBV20-1, the J gene TRBJ1-5, with 8 bases matching TRBD2. The J call could be wrong; TRBJ2-3 is a better fit for the DNA end. CDR3 size: 15 residues. Germline CDR1 is DFQATT and CDR2 is SNEGSKA (reference sequence). CDR3 coding DNA: TGCAGTGCTAGAATTCTGGCGGGGGGAGGAGATACGCAGTATTTT. It is translated as CSARILAGGGDTQYF.

This clonotype was detected many times. The V and J genes are TRBV12-3 or TRBV12-4 and TRBJ1-1; D unclear. V gave up 7 bases and J gave up 4 bases, with 13 bases separating them. The CDR3 covers 13 residues. CDR3 region: CASTRRTGTEAFF. CDR3 nucleotide sequence: TGTGCCAGCACGAGGAGGACTGGCACTGAAGCTTTCTTT.

CDR3 region: CASSDHRTRDEKLFF. CDR3 nucleotides: TGTGCCAGCAGTGACCACCGGACAAGAGATGAAAAACTGTTTTTT. The rearrangement links TRBV6-9 to TRBJ1-4; a possible D gene is TRBD1 (5 bases). V dropped 5 bases and J dropped 6 bases, with 16 bases sitting between them. CDR1 and CDR2 (germline): MNHGY, SVAAGI. The CDR3 is 15 amino acids.

Concerning this clonotype itself: This may be a read error: a much more frequent sequence differs by one nucleotide. The chain joins TRBV19 to TRBJ2-5, with 7 bases fitting TRBD1. Germline CDR1 reads LNHDA; CDR2 reads SQIVND (reference sequence). The CDR3 loop spans 16 amino acids. CDR3: CASSISPTGPQETQNF. The DNA of the CDR3 is TGTGCCAGTAGTATATCCCCGACAGGGCCCCAAGAGACCCAGAACTTC. The whole variable domain, filled in from reference TRBV19 and TRBJ2-5, reads DGGITQSPKYLFRKEGQNVTLSCEQNLNHDAMYWYRQDPGQGLRLIYYSQIVNDFQKGDIAEGYSVSREKKESFPLTVTSAQKNPTAFYLCASSISPTGPQETQNFGPGTRLLVL.

The chain couples TRBV2 to TRBJ2-7; tentatively, D is TRBD1 or TRBD2 (5 bases each). The tail of the sequence fits TRBJ2-1 better, so the J call may be wrong. The germline CDR1 and CDR2 sequences are SNHLY and FYNNEI. The CDR3 consists of 14 residues. CDR3 DNA sequence: TGTGCCAGCAAGGGGACCCCCCCCGGCAATGAGCAGTTCTTC. The encoded protein is CASKGTPPGNEQFF.

This clonotype showed up many times. The CDR3 nucleotides read TGCAGCGTTGAAGCGGCCGGGGAGCTGTTTTTT. Protein product: CSVEAAGELFF. The chain has TRBV29-1 and TRBJ2-2; no firm D call. V was cut by 1 base and J by 6 bases, with 3 bases left in between. CDR3 length: 11 residues. Looked up from germline, CDR1 is SQVTM and CDR2 is ANQGSEA.

This clonotype was detected once. V usage is TRBV5-6 and J usage is TRBJ2-5, with D perhaps matching TRBD1 (6 bases). Germline CDR1 reads SGHDT; CDR2 reads YYEEEE. Trimming stripped 1 base from V and 5 bases from J, with 15 bases between. CDR3 length: 15 amino acids. The CDR3 bases are TGTGCCAGCAGCTTGTATCTCACAGGGATGGAGACCCAGTACTTC. The encoded protein is CASSLYLTGMETQYF.

This clonotype was detected only a few times. The J gene is TRBJ2-3, the V gene TRBV20-1; 14 bases align to TRBD2. The V gene's germline CDR1 is DFQATT and CDR2 SNEGSKA (reference sequence). Unmatched junction bases numbered 11, after V lost 2 bases and J lost 1 base. The CDR3 spans 19 residues. CDR3 region: CSARLIGLAGGPRTDTQYF. The DNA of the CDR3 is TGCAGTGCTAGATTGATAGGACTAGCGGGGGGACCTCGCACAGATACGCAGTATTTT.

This sequence joins TRBV29-1 and TRBJ2-7; D unresolved. Germline V gene lookup returns CDR1 SQVTM and CDR2 ANQGSEA. The CDR3 is 13 residues long. V dropped 8 bases and J dropped 2 bases, with 16 bases sitting between them. The CDR3 protein is CSLASQNPYEQYF. The CDR3 coding sequence is TGCAGCTTGGCTAGTCAAAACCCCTACGAGCAGTACTTC.